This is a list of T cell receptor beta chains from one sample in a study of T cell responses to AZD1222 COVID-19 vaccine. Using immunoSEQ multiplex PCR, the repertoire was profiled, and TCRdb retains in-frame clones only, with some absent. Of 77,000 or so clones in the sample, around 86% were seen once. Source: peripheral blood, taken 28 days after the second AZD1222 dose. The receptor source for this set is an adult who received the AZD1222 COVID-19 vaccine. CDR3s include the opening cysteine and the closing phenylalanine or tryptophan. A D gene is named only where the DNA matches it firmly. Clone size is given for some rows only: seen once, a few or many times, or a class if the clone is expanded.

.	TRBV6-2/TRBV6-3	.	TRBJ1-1	CASSYLMNTEAFF	TGTGCCAGCAGTTACCTGATGAACACTGAAGCTTTCTTT
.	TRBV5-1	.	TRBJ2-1	CASSLEGGGSSVRFF	TGCGCCAGCAGCTTGGAAGGTGGGGGCAGTTCAGTTAGGTTCTTC
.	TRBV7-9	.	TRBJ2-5	CASSPNRGAETQYF	TGTGCCAGCAGCCCGAATAGGGGTGCCGAGACCCAGTACTTC
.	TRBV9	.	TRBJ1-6	CASSVGEGSPLHF	TGTGCCAGCAGCGTAGGGGAAGGTTCACCCCTCCACTTT
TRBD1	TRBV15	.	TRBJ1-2	CATRQGASSSGYTF	TGTGCCACCAGACAGGGGGCTTCTTCTTCTGGCTACACCTTC
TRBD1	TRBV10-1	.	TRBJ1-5	CASRGTGYSNQPQHF	TGCGCCTCCCGCGGGACAGGATATAGCAATCAGCCCCAGCATTTT
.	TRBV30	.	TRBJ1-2	CARKTEPLNYGYTF	TGTGCCCGCAAGACAGAGCCCTTAAACTATGGCTACACCTTC
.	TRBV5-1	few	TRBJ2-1	CASSLVMAGGIYNEQFF	TGCGCCAGCAGCTTGGTTATGGCAGGTGGCATCTACAATGAGCAGTTCTTC
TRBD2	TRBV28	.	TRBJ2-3	CAGMGGGTDTQYF	TGTGCCGGGATGGGGGGGGGCACAGATACGCAGTATTTT
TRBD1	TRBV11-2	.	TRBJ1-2	CASSSLQGTYGYTF	TGTGCCAGCAGCTCGCTACAGGGGACCTATGGCTACACCTTC
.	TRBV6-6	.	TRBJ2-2	CASIGRARGTGELFF	TGTGCCAGCATAGGAAGGGCGAGAGGCACCGGGGAGCTGTTTTTT
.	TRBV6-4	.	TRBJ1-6	CASRDQLGGNSPLHF	TGTGCCAGCAGGGACCAGCTGGGAGGTAATTCACCCCTCCACTTT